Detailed here is one TCR beta chain. Its target is not known. In the library, individual cDNA molecules carried attached unique molecular identifiers. TCRdb recomputed calls from the 5' RACE reads with MiXCR, one row per CDR3 protein. The data show 40,000 to 60,000 distinct CDR3 sequences, with about 7.8% seen just once and approximately 5% held by the top ten. The source of the sample is a study of early T cells in non-severe SARS-CoV-2 infection. Study-level background: Chains from this unsorted whole-blood bulk RNA could not be paired.

Germline V lookup: CDR1 GTSNPN, CDR2 SVGIG (reference sequence). This CDR3 region has 13 residues. The V gene lost 2 bases and the J gene lost 0 bases, with 6 bases spanning the gap. Study findings and constraints: The matching step, a VDJdb search, favored anti-spike CD8 responses and missed private and CD4 specificities.

This sequence joins TRBV30 and TRBJ2-3; the D is unclear. The source material was whole blood. This TCR derives from an adult who was a healthcare worker with PCR-confirmed SARS-CoV-2 infection or an uninfected control (not recorded which). CDR3 nucleotides: TGTGCCTGGAGTAGGCGGAGCACAGATACGCAGTATTTT. Residues: CAWSRRSTDTQYF.